A selection of T cell receptor beta chains follows, all from one sample in a study of regulatory T cells in long-lasting Graves disease. TCRdb processed the multiplex PCR reads anew with MiXCR; each CDR3 protein has one entry. The data contain about 320,000 distinct CDR3 sequences, about 20% of them singletons. Sequences were derived from peripheral blood mononuclear cells (PBMCs), sampled at new diagnosis, from a patient treated with antithyroid drugs. These receptor sequences come from a female donor with Graves disease. The CDR3 runs from the conserved cysteine through the conserved F or W. D genes are given only for firm matches. The size of a clone is reported for some rows only, either as once, few or many, or as a class for expanded clones.

J gene | D gene | clone size | V gene | CDR3 protein | CDR3 DNA
TRBJ1-1 | NA | NA | TRBV28 | CASSILGDTEAFF | TGTGCCAGCAGTATCCTTGGCGACACTGAAGCTTTCTTT
TRBJ1-4 | TRBD1 | NA | TRBV28 | CASRKEGRGFGKLFF | TGTGCCAGCAGAAAGGAGGGCAGGGGGTTTGGAAAACTGTTTTTT
TRBJ2-3 | TRBD2 | many | TRBV28 | CASTPAGGPTDTQYF | TGTGCCAGCACCCCAGCGGGAGGGCCGACAGATACGCAGTATTTT
TRBJ2-7 | TRBD1 | few | TRBV11-2 | CASSLVGQGTSYEQYF | TGTGCCAGCAGCTTGGTAGGACAGGGCACCTCCTACGAGCAGTACTTC
TRBJ1-5 | NA | few | TRBV19 | CASSNRQAGNQPQHF | TGTGCCAGTAGTAATCGACAGGCCGGGAATCAGCCCCAGCATTTT
TRBJ1-5 | NA | NA | TRBV6-9 | CASSWGSGGDQPQHF | TGTGCCAGCAGTTGGGGCTCGGGCGGCGATCAGCCCCAGCATTTT
TRBJ2-3 | TRBD2 | many | TRBV7-9 | CASSYLAGPTDTQYF | TGTGCCAGCAGCTACCTAGCGGGACCCACAGATACGCAGTATTTT
TRBJ2-7 | NA | few | TRBV24-1 | CATSEADDEQYF | TGTGCCACCAGTGAAGCAGATGACGAGCAGTACTTC
TRBJ1-3 | NA | NA | TRBV30 | CAWRKAGIYSGNTIYF | TGTGCCTGGAGGAAAGCCGGGATTTACTCTGGAAACACCATATATTTT
TRBJ2-5 | NA | many | TRBV30 | CAWSDRETQYF | TGTGCCTGGAGTGACAGAGAGACCCAGTACTTC
TRBJ1-1 | NA | many | TRBV6-9 | CASSSLTVNTEAFF | TGTGCCAGCAGTTCCCTGACAGTGAACACTGAAGCTTTCTTT
TRBJ2-5 | TRBD1 | few | TRBV28 | CASSFVPGTGNGETQYF | TGTGCCAGCAGTTTTGTGCCGGGGACAGGGAACGGGGAGACCCAGTACTTC
TRBJ2-3 | NA | NA | TRBV19 | CASSILAGYTDTQYF | TGTGCCAGTAGTATATTGGCAGGGTACACAGATACGCAGTATTTT
TRBJ1-6 | NA | many | TRBV7-8 | CASSLVPDYNSPLHF | TGTGCCAGCAGCTTAGTTCCAGATTATAATTCACCCCTCCACTTT
TRBJ1-1 | NA | many | TRBV5-1 | CASSLGTGGSTEAFF | TGCGCCAGCAGCTTGGGGACGGGTGGTAGCACTGAAGCTTTCTTT
TRBJ2-3 | TRBD2 | many | TRBV15 | CATSRDLPGRLTSGKTDTQYF | TGTGCCACCAGCAGAGATCTCCCCGGACGACTGACTAGCGGGAAAACAGATACGCAGTATTTT
TRBJ2-3 | NA | many | TRBV7-9 | CASIKTRALRGGKADTQYF | TGTGCCAGCATCAAGACCCGGGCTCTCCGAGGGGGAAAGGCAGATACGCAGTATTTT
TRBJ2-1 | NA | many | TRBV11-1 | CASSLHQAVSSYNEQFF | TGTGCCAGCAGCTTACACCAAGCTGTAAGCTCCTACAATGAGCAGTTCTTC
TRBJ2-1 | NA | many | TRBV6-2/TRBV6-3 | CASTSQGKTAYNEQFF | TGTGCCAGCACGTCCCAGGGTAAAACCGCCTACAATGAGCAGTTCTTC
TRBJ2-3 | TRBD1 | many | TRBV7-8 | CASSLYQRTGKAHTQYF | TGTGCCAGCAGCCTATACCAACGGACAGGGAAAGCTCATACGCAGTATTTT
TRBJ2-5 | NA | many | TRBV29-1 | CSVEKQQETQYF | TGCAGCGTTGAAAAACAGCAAGAGACCCAGTACTTC
TRBJ1-2 | TRBD1 | many | TRBV6-1 | CASRNRDSSYGYTF | TGTGCCAGCAGAAACCGGGACAGTTCCTATGGCTACACCTTC
TRBJ1-2 | NA | NA | TRBV12-3/TRBV12-4 | CASSYSDREANYGCTF | TGTGCCAGCAGTTATTCAGACAGAGAAGCTAACTATGGCTGCACCTTC
TRBJ2-7 | NA | NA | TRBV19 | CSSSIDLSAYEQYF | TGTTCCAGTAGTATAGATTTATCAGCCTACGAGCAGTACTTC
TRBJ2-7 | TRBD1 | many | TRBV10-3 | CAISGFGQGTSYEQYF | TGTGCCATCAGTGGCTTCGGACAGGGGACCTCCTACGAGCAGTACTTC
TRBJ1-1 | NA | many | TRBV5-4 | CASSPRPTVEAFF | TGTGCCAGCAGCCCCCGTCCGACGGTAGAAGCTTTCTTT
TRBJ2-7 | TRBD1 | NA | TRBV12-3/TRBV12-4 | CASSPGQGISHEQYF | TGTGCCAGCAGCCCCGGACAGGGTATTTCACACGAGCAGTACTTC
TRBJ1-1 | TRBD1 | few | TRBV12-3/TRBV12-4 | CASSENPAGGFSEAFF | TGTGCCAGCAGTGAAAACCCGGCAGGGGGGTTTTCTGAAGCTTTCTTT
TRBJ2-1 | TRBD1 | NA | TRBV6-5 | CASSSTGDDEQFF | TGTGCCAGCAGTTCGACAGGGGACGATGAGCAGTTCTTC
TRBJ1-1 | NA | many | TRBV20-1 | CSAPNDRLNTEAFF | TGCAGTGCACCGAACGACAGACTGAACACTGAAGCTTTCTTT
TRBJ2-1 | TRBD2 | many | TRBV30 | CAWSPLAGRYNEQFF | TGTGCCTGGAGTCCCCTAGCGGGAAGGTACAATGAGCAGTTCTTC